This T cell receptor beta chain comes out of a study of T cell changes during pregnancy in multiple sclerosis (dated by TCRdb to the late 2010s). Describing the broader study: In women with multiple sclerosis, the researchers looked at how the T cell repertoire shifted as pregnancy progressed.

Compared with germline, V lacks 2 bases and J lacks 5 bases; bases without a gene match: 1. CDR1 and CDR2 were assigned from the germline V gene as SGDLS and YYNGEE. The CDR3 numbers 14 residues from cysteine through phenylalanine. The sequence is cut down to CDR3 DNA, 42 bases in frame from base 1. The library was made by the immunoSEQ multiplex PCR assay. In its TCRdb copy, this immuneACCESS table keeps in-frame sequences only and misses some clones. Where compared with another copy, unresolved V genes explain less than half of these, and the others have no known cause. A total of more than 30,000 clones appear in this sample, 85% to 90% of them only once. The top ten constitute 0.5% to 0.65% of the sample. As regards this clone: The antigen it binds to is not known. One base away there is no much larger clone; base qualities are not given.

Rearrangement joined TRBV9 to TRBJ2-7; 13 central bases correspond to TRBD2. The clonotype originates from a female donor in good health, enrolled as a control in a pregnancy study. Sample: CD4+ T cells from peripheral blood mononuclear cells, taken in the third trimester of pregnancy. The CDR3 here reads CASSVTSGRDEQYF. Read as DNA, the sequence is TGTGCCAGCAGCGTCACTAGCGGGAGGGACGAGCAGTACTTC.